These 20 T cell receptor beta chains were all obtained from the same sample, sequenced in a study of blood T cell repertoires in COVID-19. The method was immunoSEQ multiplex PCR; TCRdb's version includes in-frame clones alone and lacks a portion of them. This table holds 250,000 or so clones, roughly four fifths found once. Specimen: peripheral blood. The source is a man at least 80 years old with acute or convalescent COVID-19.

The chain uses TRBV2 and TRBJ2-1; D is unresolved. The CDR3 contains 11 residues. Trimming removed 5 bases from V and 10 bases from J, with 9 bases in between. CDR1 and CDR2 from the germline V gene are SNHLY and FYNNEI. The DNA of the CDR3 is TGTGCCAGCAGTAAGAGGAAAGAGCAGTTCTTC. Residues: CASSKRKEQFF.

This clone was seen a few times. The chain employs TRBV3-1 (or the pseudogene TRBV3-2) and TRBJ1-4; 7 nucleotides align to TRBD1. V trimming: 0 bases; J trimming: 7 bases; junction bases outside the gene matches: 5. CDR3 length equals 15 residues. In germline, CDR1 is LGHDT, CDR2 YNNKEL (reference sequence). For the CDR3, the DNA is TGTGCCAGCAGCCAAGATCCAGGGGGTGGTGAAAAACTGTTTTTT. Amino acid sequence: CASSQDPGGGEKLFF.

The chain carries TRBV3-1 (or the pseudogene TRBV3-2) and TRBJ1-4, with 8 bases lining up with TRBD1. The CDR3 loop spans 19 amino acids. V gave up 1 base and J gave up 0 bases; unmatched junction bases: 10. Germline lookup yields CDR1 LGHDT and CDR2 YNNKEL (reference sequence). Here the CDR3 reads CASSQGGTGYSATNEKLFF. The CDR3 bases are TGTGCCAGCAGCCAAGGTGGGACAGGATATTCGGCAACTAATGAAAAACTGTTTTTT.

The rearrangement uses TRBV2 and TRBJ2-7; TRBD2 is a possible D gene (6 bases). The germline V gene has CDR1 SNHLY and CDR2 FYNNEI. The ends were cut back, 1 base at V and 3 bases at J, with 10 bases in the middle. This CDR3 spans 14 amino acids. CDR3 in amino acids: CASSEDRGGYEQYF. CDR3 sequence (DNA): TGTGCCAGCAGTGAAGATCGGGGAGGCTACGAGCAGTACTTC.

V usage is TRBV19 and J usage is TRBJ1-1, with D tentatively TRBD1 (5 bases). With 7 bases removed from V and 3 bases from J, the gap between germline ends came to 12 bases. The CDR3 runs 13 residues. Germline assignment: CDR1 LNHDA and CDR2 SQIVND (reference sequence). CDR3 sequence (DNA): TGTGCCAGTAAGGGCCCAGGGTACACTGAAGCTTTCTTT. Its protein is CASKGPGYTEAFF.

This chain uses TRBV2 with TRBJ2-7, with no clear D. The germline V and J ends were trimmed by 4 bases and 3 bases, with 7 bases remaining between them. CDR1 is SNHLY and CDR2 is FYNNEI in the germline V gene. This CDR3 region has 12 residues. Written as DNA, the CDR3 is TGTGCCAGCAGTGGACATTTCTACGAGCAGTACTTC. It translates to CASSGHFYEQYF.

The chain is built from TRBV5-1 and TRBJ2-5; no firm D call. Trimming left V 2 bases short and J 5 bases short, with 16 bases between. The CDR3 is 15 amino acids. Germline CDR1 is SGHRS and CDR2 is YFSETQ. The DNA for the CDR3 is TGCGCCAGCAGCTTAGGTCCGAGGCAACGGGAGACCCAGTACTTC. Translating it yields CASSLGPRQRETQYF.

The chain has TRBV7-9 and TRBJ2-1; 7 bases match TRBD1. This CDR3 spans 15 amino acids. J was trimmed by 9 bases and V by 0 bases; bases with no gene match: 8. Germline CDR1 SEHNR, CDR2 FQNEAQ (reference sequence). The CDR3 here is CASSLANKGAGEQFF. The DNA for the CDR3 is TGTGCCAGCAGCTTAGCGAATAAGGGGGCAGGTGAGCAGTTCTTC.

J is TRBJ2-3 and V is TRBV6-5; TRBD2 matches at 10 bases. The CDR3 has 13 residues. The J segment lost 5 bases and the V segment lost 6 bases, leaving 2 bases of the junction unmatched. Germline loops: CDR1 MNHEY, CDR2 SVGAGI. Here the CDR3 reads CASRLAGVDTQYF. CDR3 nucleotides: TGTGCCAGCAGGCTAGCGGGAGTAGATACGCAGTATTTT.

This sequence joins TRBV24-1 and TRBJ2-7; D is undetermined. Germline V gives CDR1 KGHDR, CDR2 SFDVKD. This CDR3 is 12 amino acids long. V lost 1 base and J 6 bases, leaving 6 bases between the germline ends. DNA of the CDR3: TGTGCCACCAGTGATTTAGCCTTCGAGCAGTACTTC. As protein: CATSDLAFEQYF.

The V call is TRBV7-9, the J call TRBJ1-5; possibly TRBD1 for D (5 bases). The V end lost 1 base, the J end lost 3 bases, and 10 bases lay between the germline ends. CDR1 is SEHNR, CDR2 FQNEAQ, per germline (reference sequence). The CDR3 is 15 residues long. The CDR3 protein is CASSLVGRDNQPQHF. The DNA for the CDR3 is TGTGCCAGCAGCTTAGTGGGCAGGGACAATCAGCCCCAGCATTTT.

The chain links TRBV25-1 to TRBJ2-2, with D possibly TRBD1 on 6 matching bases. Looked up from germline, CDR1 is MGHDK and CDR2 is SYGVNS. The CDR3 consists of 15 residues. The germline V and J ends were trimmed by 5 bases and 4 bases, with 14 bases remaining between them. This chain's CDR3 is CASSSQGLGTGELFF. The CDR3, as DNA: TGTGCCAGCAGTTCTCAGGGGTTGGGCACCGGGGAGCTGTTTTTT.

V gene TRBV6-2 or TRBV6-3 combines with J gene TRBJ2-3; D is possibly TRBD2 (6 bases). CDR1 is MNHEY and CDR2 is SVGEGT in the germline V gene. The CDR3 has 17 amino acids. The V end was cut by 6 bases, the J end by 3 bases, with 22 bases between. The CDR3 reads CASRPNLLASGTDTQYF. The CDR3 nucleotides are TGTGCCAGCAGGCCTAACTTACTAGCCAGTGGGACAGATACGCAGTATTTT.

The chain joins TRBV19 to TRBJ2-7; no clear D. Trimming shortened V by 1 base and J by 3 bases, and 7 bases separated the two germline ends. CDR3 length: 13 residues. CDR1 and CDR2 from the germline V gene are LNHDA and SQIVND (reference sequence). This CDR3 is CASSIGQYYEQYF. CDR3 DNA: TGTGCCAGTAGTATAGGGCAGTACTACGAGCAGTACTTC.

V gene TRBV28 combines with J gene TRBJ2-5, with D unclear. The CDR3 is made up of 13 amino acids. The germline V gene has CDR1 MDHEN and CDR2 SYDVKM. V dropped 1 base and J dropped 4 bases, with 7 bases sitting between them. The CDR3 region has the DNA TGTGCCAGCAGTTTATATGGAGTAGAGACCCAGTACTTC. Protein product: CASSLYGVETQYF.

The chain couples TRBV5-6 to TRBJ2-3; possible D gene TRBD1, 6 bases. The length of the CDR3 is 14 residues. Trimming cost V 5 bases and J 4 bases, with 14 bases left between them. CDR1 and CDR2 from the germline V gene are SGHDT and YYEEEE. The CDR3, as DNA: TGTGCCAGCAGGTCTACAGGGAATCCAGATACGCAGTATTTT. Its translation: CASRSTGNPDTQYF.

The chain links TRBV24-1 to TRBJ1-2, with D uncertain. The germline V and J ends were trimmed by 1 base and 2 bases, with 4 bases remaining between them. Germline V gene lookup returns CDR1 KGHDR and CDR2 SFDVKD. This CDR3 has 13 amino acids. In DNA, the CDR3 is TGTGCCACCAGTGATTTTCGGAACTATGGCTACACCTTC. Amino acid sequence: CATSDFRNYGYTF.

Written as DNA, the CDR3 is TGTGCCAGCAGCAGAGCTAGAGCCGGGACAGATACGCAGTATTTT. This encodes CASSRARAGTDTQYF. The rearrangement joins TRBV4-2 to TRBJ2-3; D not resolved. Germline V gives CDR1 LGHNA, CDR2 YNFKEQ. Trimming removed 5 bases at V and 3 bases at J, with 15 bases between. The CDR3 runs 15 residues.

V and J are TRBV5-1 and TRBJ2-7; 7 positions agree with TRBD2. The CDR3 length is 13 residues. V lost 0 bases and J lost 3; bases outside the gene matches: 0. Germline assignment: CDR1 SGHRS and CDR2 YFSETQ. The CDR3 protein is CASSLVAGYEQYF. In nucleotides, the CDR3 is TGCGCCAGCAGCTTGGTAGCGGGCTACGAGCAGTACTTC.

The chain has TRBV9 and TRBJ1-5; a possible D gene is TRBD1 (6 bases). Germline-derived CDR1 and CDR2 are SGDLS and YYNGEE. The CDR3 has 16 amino acids. The V gene lost 0 bases and the J gene lost 2 bases, with 12 bases spanning the gap. CDR3 in amino acids: CASSVEAGVGNQPQHF. The CDR3 DNA sequence: TGTGCCAGCAGCGTAGAAGCAGGGGTCGGCAATCAGCCCCAGCATTTT.